Given below is one TCR beta chain in context. Method: immunoSEQ multiplex PCR; TCRdb's copy keeps in-frame clones and lacks some. The sample has approximately 310,000 clones, approximately 83% seen once; the top ten hold under 2.5%. This CDR3 comprises 14 residues. Germline-derived CDR1 and CDR2 are SGHRS and YFSETQ. The trim removed 4 bases at V and 4 bases at J, leaving 5 bases unmatched. Participants, about 18 to 95 years old, spanned more than 20 US areas. This entry is derived from a study of blood T cell repertoires in COVID-19. Sequenced: PBMCs or T cells enriched from blood (not recorded which). The clonotype was recovered from a man between 25 and 39 years old who had recovered from COVID-19. This chain connects TRBV5-1 to TRBJ1-2; TRBD1 matches at 9 bases. The CDR3 protein is CASSLTTGGYGYTF. Here the CDR3 DNA reads TGCGCCAGCAGCCTCACGACAGGGGGCTATGGCTACACCTTC.